This T cell receptor (beta chain) appears in the sequencing data of a study of siplizumab effects on memory and regulatory T cells. Using immunoSEQ multiplex PCR, the repertoire was profiled, and TCRdb retains in-frame clones only, with some absent. The data show roughly 60,000 clones, with 85% to 95% seen just once and roughly two fifths held by the top ten. The germline V gene has CDR1 MGHRA and CDR2 YSYEKL. J lost 3 bases, V lost 0 bases, and 2 bases had no gene match. The CDR3 totals 16 residues. Study-wide findings and caveats: Controls had approximately 26% Treg-derived mappable alloreactive CD4+ clones on average, versus approximately 69% with siplizumab.

In this sample, this clone turned up once. Its antigen is still unknown. This sequence joins TRBV4-1 and TRBJ2-2, with 9 bases fitting TRBD1. The material sequenced was CD8+ T cells sorted from blood. The sequence derives from a human donor in good health. CDR3 loop: CASSQEGQGYTGELFF. CDR3 DNA: TGCGCCAGCAGCCAAGAAGGACAGGGGTACACCGGGGAGCTGTTTTTT.